This T cell receptor beta chain was obtained from a study of shared T cell receptors in the human thymus. The CDR3 length is 18 residues. Trimming pared 6 bases from V and 0 bases from J, leaving 20 bases between. CDR1 is LGHNA, CDR2 YSLEER, per germline. Profiling relied on immunoSEQ multiplex PCR, and the TCRdb table lists in-frame clones only, not all of them. Found here are over 650,000 clones, 70% to 90% of them singletons; the top ten hold 0.0094%. The sample also formed part of further work on human thymus T cells.

Sequenced sample: thymocytes. The TCR originated in a boy in the first two years of life with a congenital heart defect. The chain recombines TRBV4-3 with TRBJ1-4; tentatively, D is TRBD1 (5 bases). The CDR3 bases are TGCGCCAGCAGTCGGATAGGCGGGGGACCAACAACTAATGAAAAACTGTTTTTT. This sequence encodes CASSRIGGGPTTNEKLFF.